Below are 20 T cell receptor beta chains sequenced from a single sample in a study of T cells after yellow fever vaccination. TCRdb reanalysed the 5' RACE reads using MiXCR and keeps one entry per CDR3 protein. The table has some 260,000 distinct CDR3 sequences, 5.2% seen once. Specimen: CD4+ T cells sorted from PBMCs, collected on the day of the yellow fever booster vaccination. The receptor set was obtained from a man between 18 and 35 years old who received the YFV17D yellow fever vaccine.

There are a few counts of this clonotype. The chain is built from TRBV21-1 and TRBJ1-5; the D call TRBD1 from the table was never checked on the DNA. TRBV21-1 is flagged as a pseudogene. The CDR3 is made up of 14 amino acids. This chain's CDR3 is CASSEGRLNQPQHF. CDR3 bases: TGTGCCAGCAGTGAAGGGCGACTCAATCAGCCCCAGCATTTT.

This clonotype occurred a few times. Written as DNA, the CDR3 is TGTGCCAGCAGTTACGTAGTGACAAGCTATGGCTACACCTTC. This codes for CASSYVVTSYGYTF. The chain has TRBV6-2 or TRBV6-3 and TRBJ1-2; D gene uncertain. CDR1 MNHEY and CDR2 SVGEGT come from the germline V gene. The CDR3 has 14 amino acids. Trimming took off 2 bases at V and 4 bases at J, with 11 bases between the two ends.

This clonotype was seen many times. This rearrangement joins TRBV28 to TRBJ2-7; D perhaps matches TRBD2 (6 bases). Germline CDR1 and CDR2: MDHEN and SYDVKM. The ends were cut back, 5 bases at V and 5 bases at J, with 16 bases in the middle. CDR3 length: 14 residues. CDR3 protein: CASSAPGRTHEQYV. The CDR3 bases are TGTGCCAGCAGTGCTCCAGGGAGGACCCACGAGCAGTACGTC.

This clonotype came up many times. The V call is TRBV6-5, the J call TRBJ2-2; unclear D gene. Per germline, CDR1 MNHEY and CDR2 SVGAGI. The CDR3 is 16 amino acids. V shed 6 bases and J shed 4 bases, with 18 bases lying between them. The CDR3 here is CASRGSSLPGTGELFF. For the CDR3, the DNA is TGTGCCAGCAGAGGCAGCTCCCTCCCGGGCACCGGGGAGCTGTTTTTT.

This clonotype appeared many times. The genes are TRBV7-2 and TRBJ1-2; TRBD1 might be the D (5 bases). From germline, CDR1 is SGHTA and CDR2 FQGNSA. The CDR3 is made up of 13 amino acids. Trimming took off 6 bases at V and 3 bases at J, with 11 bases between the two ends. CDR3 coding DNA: TGTGCCAGCAGGACCGGGACGGACTATGGCTACACCTTC. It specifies CASRTGTDYGYTF.

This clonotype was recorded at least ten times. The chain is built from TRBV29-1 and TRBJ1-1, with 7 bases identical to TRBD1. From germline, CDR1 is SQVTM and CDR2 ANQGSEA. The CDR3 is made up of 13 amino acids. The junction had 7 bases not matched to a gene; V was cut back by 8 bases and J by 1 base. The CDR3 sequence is CSTSRDRNTEAFF. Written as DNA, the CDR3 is TGCAGCACGTCCCGGGACAGGAACACTGAAGCTTTCTTT.

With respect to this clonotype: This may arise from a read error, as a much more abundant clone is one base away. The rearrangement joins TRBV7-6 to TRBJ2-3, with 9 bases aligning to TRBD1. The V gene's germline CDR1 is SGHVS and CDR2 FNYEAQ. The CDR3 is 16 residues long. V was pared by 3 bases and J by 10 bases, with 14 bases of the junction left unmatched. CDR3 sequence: CASSFRQGDLVDAQYF. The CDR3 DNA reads TGTGCCAGCAGCTTCCGACAGGGGGATTTGGTGGATGCGCAGTATTTT.

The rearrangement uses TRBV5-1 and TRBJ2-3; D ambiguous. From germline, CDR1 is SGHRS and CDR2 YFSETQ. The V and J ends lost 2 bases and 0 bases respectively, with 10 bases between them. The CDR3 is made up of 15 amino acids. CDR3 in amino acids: CASSFRPLSTDTQYF. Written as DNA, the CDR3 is TGCGCCAGCAGCTTTAGGCCGCTTAGCACAGATACGCAGTATTTT.

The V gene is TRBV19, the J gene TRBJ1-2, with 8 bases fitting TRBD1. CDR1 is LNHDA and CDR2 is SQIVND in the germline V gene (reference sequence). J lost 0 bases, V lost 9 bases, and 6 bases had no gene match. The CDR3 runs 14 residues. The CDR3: CASVRDRTNYGYTF. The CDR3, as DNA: TGTGCCAGCGTCAGGGACAGGACTAACTATGGCTACACCTTC.

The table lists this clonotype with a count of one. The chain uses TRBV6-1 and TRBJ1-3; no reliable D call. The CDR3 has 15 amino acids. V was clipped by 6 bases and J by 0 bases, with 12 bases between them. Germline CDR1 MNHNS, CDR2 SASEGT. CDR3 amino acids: CASRGSAFSGNTIYF. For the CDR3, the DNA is TGTGCCAGCAGGGGCAGCGCGTTCTCTGGAAACACCATATATTTT.

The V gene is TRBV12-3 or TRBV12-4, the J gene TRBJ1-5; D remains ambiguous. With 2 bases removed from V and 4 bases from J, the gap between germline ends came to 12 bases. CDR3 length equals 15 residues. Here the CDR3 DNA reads TGTGCCAGCAGTTTAAATTCTGCCCCGAATCAGCCCCAGCATTTT. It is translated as CASSLNSAPNQPQHF.

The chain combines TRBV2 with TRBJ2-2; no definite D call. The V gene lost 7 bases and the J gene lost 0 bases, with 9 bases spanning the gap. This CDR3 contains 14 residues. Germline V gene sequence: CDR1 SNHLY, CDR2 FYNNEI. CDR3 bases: TGTGCCAGCACACCTTATGCGAACACCGGGGAGCTGTTTTTT. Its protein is CASTPYANTGELFF.

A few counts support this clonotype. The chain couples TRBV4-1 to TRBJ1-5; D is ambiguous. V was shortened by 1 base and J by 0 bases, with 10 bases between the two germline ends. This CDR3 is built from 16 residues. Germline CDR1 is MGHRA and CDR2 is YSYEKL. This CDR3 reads CASSQVTDYSNQPQHF. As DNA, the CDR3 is TGCGCCAGCAGCCAAGTAACAGATTATAGCAATCAGCCCCAGCATTTT.

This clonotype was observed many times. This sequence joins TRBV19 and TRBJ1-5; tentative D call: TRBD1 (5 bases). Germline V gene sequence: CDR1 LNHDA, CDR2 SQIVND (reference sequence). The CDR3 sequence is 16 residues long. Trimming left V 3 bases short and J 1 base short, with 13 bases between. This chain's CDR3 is CASSIGFRDSNQPQHF. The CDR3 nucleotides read TGTGCCAGTAGTATTGGCTTCCGGGACAGCAATCAGCCCCAGCATTTT.

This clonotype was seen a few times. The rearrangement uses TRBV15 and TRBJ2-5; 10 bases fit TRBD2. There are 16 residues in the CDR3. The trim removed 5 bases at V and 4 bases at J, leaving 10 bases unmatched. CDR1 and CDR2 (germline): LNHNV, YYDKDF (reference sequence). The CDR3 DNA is TGTGCCACCAGCTATCAGCGGGGGGGCCCCGGAGAGACCCAGTACTTC. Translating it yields CATSYQRGGPGETQYF.

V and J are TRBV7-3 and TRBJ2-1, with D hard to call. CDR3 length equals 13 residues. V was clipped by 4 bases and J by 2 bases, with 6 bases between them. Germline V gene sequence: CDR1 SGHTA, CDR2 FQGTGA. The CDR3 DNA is TGTGCCAGCAGCTCGCCTACCTACAATGAGCAGTTCTTC. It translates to CASSSPTYNEQFF.

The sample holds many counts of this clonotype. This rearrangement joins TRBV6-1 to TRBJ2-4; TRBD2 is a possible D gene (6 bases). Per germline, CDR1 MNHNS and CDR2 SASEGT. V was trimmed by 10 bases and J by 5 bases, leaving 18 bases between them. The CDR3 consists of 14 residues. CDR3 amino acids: CATNPTSTENIQYF. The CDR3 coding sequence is TGTGCCACCAATCCAACTAGCACCGAAAACATTCAGTACTTC.

CDR3 region: CASRSDYSDTQYF. The CDR3 nucleotides read TGTGCCAGCAGATCAGACTACTCAGATACGCAGTATTTT. The chain is built from TRBV6-4 and TRBJ2-3; D may be TRBD2 (5 bases). The germline V and J ends were trimmed by 6 bases and 4 bases, with 11 bases remaining between them. The CDR3 spans 13 residues. Germline values: CDR1 MRHNA, CDR2 SNTAGT.

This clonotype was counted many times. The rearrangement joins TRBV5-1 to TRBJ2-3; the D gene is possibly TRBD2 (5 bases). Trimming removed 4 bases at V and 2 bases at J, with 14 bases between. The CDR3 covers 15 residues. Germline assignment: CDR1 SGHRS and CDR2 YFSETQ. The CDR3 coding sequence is TGCGCCAGCAGCCCCTGGACGGGGTTCACAGATACGCAGTATTTT. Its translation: CASSPWTGFTDTQYF.

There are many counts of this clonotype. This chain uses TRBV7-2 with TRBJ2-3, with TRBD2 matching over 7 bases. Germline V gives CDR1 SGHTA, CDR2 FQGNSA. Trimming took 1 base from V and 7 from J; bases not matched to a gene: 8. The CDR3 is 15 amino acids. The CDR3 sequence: CASSLDGGGKYTQYF. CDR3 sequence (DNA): TGTGCCAGCAGCTTAGATGGGGGGGGAAAATATACGCAGTATTTT.